This record covers a single TCR beta chain. Its antigen is still unknown. This record comes from a study of T-cell reconstitution after alpha-beta-depleted transplantation in children. Notes on the study in general: For some patients, TCRbeta diversity was high at day 60 because of recipient T cells and thymic progenitors that survived. At around two months after transplant, the alpha-beta T cells were reportedly derived from several hundred expanded clones that came from non-depleted graft cells. The main origin of T-cell counts and diversity one year after transplant was newly produced T cells.

As it was prepared, the TCRbeta library received unique molecular identifiers. MiXCR was run by TCRdb on the PCR reads, yielding one entry per CDR3 protein. Among about 980,000 distinct CDR3 sequences, roughly 31% were seen once, and the ten largest hold roughly 30%. Source: PBMCs, mostly from graft donor cells, taken 360 days after TCRalphabeta/CD19-depleted stem cell transplant. This TCR came from a boy under two years old who had a stem cell transplant for SCID, so the T cells may come from the graft donor.

In DNA form, the CDR3 reads TGCGCCAGCAATTTTGGGAGGGAGAGGAACGAGCAGTACTTC. The encoded protein is CASNFGRERNEQYF. The chain has TRBV5-1 and TRBJ2-7, with TRBD2 matching 7 bases. The CDR3 is made up of 14 amino acids. CDR1 is SGHRS, CDR2 YFSETQ, per germline. V lost 6 bases, J lost 5 bases, and 11 bases stayed unmatched.